Given below is one T cell receptor (beta chain) in context. The antigen remains unidentified. The sample is drawn from a study of cytomegalovirus exposure and HLA in healthy donors. The PCR employed 60 Vbeta primers together with 13 Jbeta primers. Method: immunoSEQ multiplex PCR; TCRdb's copy keeps in-frame clones and lacks some. The sample has about 43,000 clones; around 85% are singletons. Study outcomes and limitations: TCR beta sequences reportedly predicted most subjects' HLA-A and HLA-B alleles accurately. Trimming of TCR beta V- and J-genes showed a link, identified in a later analysis, to a missense DCLRE1C variant. The authors listed around 150 TCR beta chains as cytomegalovirus-associated.

The CDR3 covers 15 residues. Germline CDR1 and CDR2: MNHEY and SVGAGI. The V gene lost 7 bases and the J gene lost 0 bases, with 15 bases spanning the gap. This TCR came from a man between 50 and 59 years old in good health and CMV-seronegative. The sample consisted of PBMCs. This chain connects TRBV6-5 to TRBJ1-2; D unclear. The CDR3 region has the DNA TGTGCCAGCATCACGGGGATAGGGCCTAACTATGGCTACACCTTC. Translation gives CASITGIGPNYGYTF.